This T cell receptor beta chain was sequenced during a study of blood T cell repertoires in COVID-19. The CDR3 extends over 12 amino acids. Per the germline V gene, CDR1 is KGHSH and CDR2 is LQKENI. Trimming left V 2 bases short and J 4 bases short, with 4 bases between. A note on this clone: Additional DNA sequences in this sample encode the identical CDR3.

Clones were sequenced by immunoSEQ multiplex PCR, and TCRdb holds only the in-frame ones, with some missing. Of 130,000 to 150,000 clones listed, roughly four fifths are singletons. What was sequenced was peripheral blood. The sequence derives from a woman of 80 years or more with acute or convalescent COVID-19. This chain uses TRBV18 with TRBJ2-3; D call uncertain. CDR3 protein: CASSPLADTQYF. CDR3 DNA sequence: TGTGCCAGCTCACCATTAGCAGATACGCAGTATTTT.